The sequence of this T cell receptor (beta chain) was determined in a study of radiotherapy plus CTLA-4 blockade in lung cancer. Germline trimming cut 4 bases from V and 0 bases from J; bases unmatched to any gene: 0. The CDR3 consists of 14 residues. Germline CDR1 reads SGHTA; CDR2 reads FQGNSA. Points on this clone: Its antigen is unknown.

Assay used: immunoSEQ multiplex PCR; TCRdb lists only in-frame clones, some missing. In the table there are about 80,000 clones, around 79% of which are singletons. Chemo-refractory metastatic non-small-cell lung cancer patients underwent focal radiation alongside CTLA-4 blockade with ipilimumab. Study-level points and caveats: Reported findings show early blood T cell clone dynamics, with interferon-beta, best predicted response.

The receptor was derived from a human donor with non-small cell lung cancer whose response to radiotherapy plus ipilimumab could not be evaluated. Some clones in this sample may be carry-over from other donors' samples. The rearrangement joins TRBV7-2 to TRBJ1-5; 7 nucleotides align to TRBD1. The specimen was peripheral blood, collected from a patient treated with radiotherapy plus ipilimumab. Here the CDR3 reads CASSWDSSNQPQHF. CDR3 DNA: TGTGCCAGCAGCTGGGACAGTAGCAATCAGCCCCAGCATTTT. The variable domain in full, completed from reference TRBV7-2 and TRBJ1-5, reads GAGVSQSPSNKVTEKGKDVELRCDPISGHTALYWYRQSLGQGLEFLIYFQGNSAPDKSGLPSDRFSAERTGGSVSTLTIQRTQQEDSAVYLCASSWDSSNQPQHFGDGTRLSIL.